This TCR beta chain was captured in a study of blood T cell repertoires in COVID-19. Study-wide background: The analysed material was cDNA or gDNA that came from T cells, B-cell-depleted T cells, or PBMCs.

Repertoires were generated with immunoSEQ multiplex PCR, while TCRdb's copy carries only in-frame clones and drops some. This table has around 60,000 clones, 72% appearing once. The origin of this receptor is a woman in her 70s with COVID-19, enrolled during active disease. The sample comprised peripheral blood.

CDR3 DNA sequence: TGTGCCAGCAGTTTATCGTCGTACATTTTGGATGAGCAGTTCTTC. Residues: CASSLSSYILDEQFF. This chain connects TRBV27 to TRBJ2-1, with no clear D. With 0 bases removed from V and 8 bases from J, the gap between germline ends came to 14 bases. Germline V gene sequence: CDR1 MNHEY, CDR2 SMNVEV (reference sequence). The CDR3 runs to 15 residues.